This T cell receptor beta chain derives from a study of read filtering for tumor transcriptome and immune sequencing. About the research overall: Patients were about 17 male and 13 to 15 female, mean age approximately 70 years, range about 40 to 85. Per sample, TCR-region reads ranged about 4.05 to 11 million by IR-seq, about 75 to 1,300 by RNA-seq. Whole-study findings and limits: IR-seq and RNA-seq agreed better without single-read clonotypes. About 80% of IR-seq clonotypes had one read, totaling around 4% of reads; RNA-seq: 74.6% and 44.6%.

This clonotype was picked up many times. What it recognizes is unknown. Looked up from germline, CDR1 is LNHNV and CDR2 is YYDKDF (reference sequence). This CDR3 has 14 amino acids. J lost 7 bases, V lost 3 bases, and 2 bases had no gene match. The library was built from around 400 ng RNA with molecular barcoded adaptors for alpha/delta and beta/gamma chains. Via MiXCR, TCRdb re-called the reads, giving one row per CDR3 protein. The table shows fewer than 50,000 distinct CDR3 sequences, with roughly 15% occurring only once. V and J are TRBV15 and TRBJ2-1, with 11 bases matching TRBD1. This receptor was identified in a donor at least 40 years old with multiple myeloma. Sequenced sample: a population of CD138-negative cells sorted from bone marrow. CDR3 nucleotides: TGTGCCACCAGCAGGGGACAGGGGGGTAATGAGCAGTTCTTC. It specifies CATSRGQGGNEQFF.